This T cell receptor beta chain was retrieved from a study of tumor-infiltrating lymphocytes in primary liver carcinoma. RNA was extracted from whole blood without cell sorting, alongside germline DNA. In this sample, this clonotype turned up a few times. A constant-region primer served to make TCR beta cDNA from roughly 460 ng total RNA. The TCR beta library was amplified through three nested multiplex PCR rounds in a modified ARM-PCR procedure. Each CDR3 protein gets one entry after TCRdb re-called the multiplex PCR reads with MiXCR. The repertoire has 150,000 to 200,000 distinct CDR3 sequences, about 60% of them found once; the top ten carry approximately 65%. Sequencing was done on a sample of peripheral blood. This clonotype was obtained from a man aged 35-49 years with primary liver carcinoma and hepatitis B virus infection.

The DNA of the CDR3 is TGTGCCATCAGTAGCGGGCAGGGAGGGACAGATACGCAGTATTTT. Protein sequence: CAISSGQGGTDTQYF. The chain employs TRBV10-3 and TRBJ2-3, with 7 bases lining up with TRBD2. J lost 3 bases, V lost 5 bases, and 8 bases had no gene match. The CDR3 is made up of 15 amino acids. Germline V gene lookup returns CDR1 ENHRY and CDR2 SYGVKD.